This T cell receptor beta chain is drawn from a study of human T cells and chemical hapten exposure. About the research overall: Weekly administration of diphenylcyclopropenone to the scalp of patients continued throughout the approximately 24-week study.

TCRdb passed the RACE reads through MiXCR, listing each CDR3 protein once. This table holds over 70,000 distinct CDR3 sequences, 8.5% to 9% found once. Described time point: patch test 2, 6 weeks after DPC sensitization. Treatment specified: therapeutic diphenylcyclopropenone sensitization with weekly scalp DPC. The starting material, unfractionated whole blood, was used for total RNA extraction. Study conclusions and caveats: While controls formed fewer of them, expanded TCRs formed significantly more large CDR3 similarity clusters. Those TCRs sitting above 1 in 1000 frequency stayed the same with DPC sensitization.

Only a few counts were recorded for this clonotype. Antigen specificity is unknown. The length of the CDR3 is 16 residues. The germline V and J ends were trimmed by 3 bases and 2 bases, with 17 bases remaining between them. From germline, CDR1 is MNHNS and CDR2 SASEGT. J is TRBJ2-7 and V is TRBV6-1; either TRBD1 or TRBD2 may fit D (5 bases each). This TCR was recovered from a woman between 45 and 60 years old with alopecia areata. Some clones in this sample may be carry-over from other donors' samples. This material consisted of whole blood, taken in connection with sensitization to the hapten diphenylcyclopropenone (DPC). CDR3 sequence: CASSEVTGTPAYEQYF. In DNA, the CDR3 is TGTGCCAGCAGTGAGGTCACCGGGACCCCCGCCTACGAGCAGTACTTC.